This passage covers 13 T cell receptor beta chains from one sample sequenced in a study of shared clonotypes between healthy human individuals. The assay was immunoSEQ multiplex PCR, and TCRdb's table has in-frame clones only and misses some. The top ten hold around 0.38% of the sample, which has roughly 1.4 million clones, 98% to 99% seen once. Sequencing was carried out using naive CD4+ T cells sorted from blood. Subset of the sample: CD45RA+ positively selected. The receptors derive from a man between 25 and 39 years old in good health.

In this sample, this clone turned up once. V gene TRBV11-2 combines with J gene TRBJ2-2; no reliable D call. Germline CDR1 reads SGHAT; CDR2 reads FQNNGV. This CDR3 spans 14 amino acids. V was trimmed by 4 bases and J by 4 bases, leaving 10 bases between them. The CDR3 DNA is TGTGCCAGCAGCTCACGCGCAGGCACCGGGGAGCTGTTTTTT. Translating it yields CASSSRAGTGELFF.

The rearrangement uses TRBV27 and TRBJ2-7; D gene ambiguous. The CDR3 is made up of 12 amino acids. Germline V gives CDR1 MNHEY, CDR2 SMNVEV (reference sequence). V lost 8 bases, J lost 5 bases, and 13 bases lay in between. CDR3 bases: TGTGCCAGCTCCCCTAGTTTAGACGAGCAGTACTTC. It encodes CASSPSLDEQYF.

This clone was detected a few times. The J gene is TRBJ2-7, the V gene TRBV5-1; perhaps TRBD1 as D (5 bases). The germline gives CDR1 SGHRS, CDR2 YFSETQ. CDR3 length: 12 amino acids. Trimming removed 2 bases at V and 6 bases at J, with 9 bases between. CDR3 sequence: CASSFEGVEQYF. The CDR3 nucleotides are TGCGCCAGCAGCTTCGAAGGGGTCGAGCAGTACTTC.

This chain connects TRBV5-8 to TRBJ2-7; D ambiguous. V lost 0 bases and J lost 2, with 15 bases in between. This CDR3 is built from 16 residues. Per the germline V gene, CDR1 is SGHTS and CDR2 is YDEGEE. The CDR3 reads CASSLGRASGPYEQYF. DNA for the CDR3: TGTGCCAGCAGCTTGGGCCGGGCTTCCGGACCCTACGAGCAGTACTTC. Together with reference TRBV5-8 and TRBJ2-7, the CDR3 gives the full variable domain: EAGVTQSPTHLIKTRGQQATLRCSPISGHTSVYWYQQALGLGLQFLLWYDEGEERNRGNFPPRFSGRQFPNYSSELNVNALELEDSALYLCASSLGRASGPYEQYFGPGTRLTVT.

A remark on this clone: Other DNA sequences of this sample code for an identical CDR3. The chain is built from TRBV18 and TRBJ2-1; 14 bases align to TRBD2. Germline trimming cut 5 bases from V and 9 bases from J; bases unmatched to any gene: 0. CDR1 is KGHSH and CDR2 is LQKENI in the germline V gene. The CDR3 contains 13 residues. CDR3: CASSGLAGGEQFF. Here the CDR3 DNA reads TGTGCCAGCTCAGGACTAGCGGGAGGTGAGCAGTTCTTC.

A remark on this clone: Other DNA sequences in the same sample also yield this CDR3. The chain recombines TRBV5-1 with TRBJ2-1, with D unresolved. V was shortened by 0 bases and J by 10 bases, with 8 bases between the two germline ends. The length of the CDR3 is 12 residues. Germline CDR1 SGHRS, CDR2 YFSETQ. CDR3 loop: CASSLEGFEQFF. Here the CDR3 DNA reads TGCGCCAGCAGCTTGGAAGGGTTCGAGCAGTTCTTC.

The chain uses TRBV19 and TRBJ2-5; D call uncertain. V was clipped by 4 bases and J by 5 bases, with 14 bases between them. CDR3 length: 14 residues. Germline V gene lookup returns CDR1 LNHDA and CDR2 SQIVND (reference sequence). CDR3 sequence reads: CASSTNSKSETQYF. The CDR3 nucleotides are TGTGCCAGTAGTACAAATAGTAAAAGTGAGACCCAGTACTTC.

In nucleotides, the CDR3 is TGTGCCAGCAGTTCCACAGGGTGGCCCATGGTCCCCCAGTACTTC. It encodes CASSSTGWPMVPQYF. The V call is TRBV28, the J call TRBJ2-5; maybe TRBD1 (6 bases). V lost 4 bases, J lost 9 bases, and 21 bases lay in between. This CDR3 region has 15 residues. Germline V lookup: CDR1 MDHEN, CDR2 SYDVKM. Together with reference TRBV28 and TRBJ2-5, the CDR3 gives the full variable domain: DVKVTQSSRYLVKRTGEKVFLECVQDMDHENMFWYRQDPGLGLRLIYFSYDVKMKEKGDIPEGYSVSREKKERFSLILESASTNQTSMYLCASSSTGWPMVPQYFGPGTRLLVL.

A note on this clone: At the DNA level, this CDR3 is encoded by other sequences in the same sample as well. The chain combines TRBV5-1 with TRBJ2-5; possible D gene TRBD1, 6 bases. V was pared by 0 bases and J by 2 bases, with 8 bases between. This CDR3 has 14 amino acids. Germline CDR1 and CDR2: SGHRS and YFSETQ. The CDR3, as DNA: TGCGCCAGCAGCTTGGGGACAGCACAAGAGACCCAGTACTTC. Residues: CASSLGTAQETQYF.

The chain joins TRBV10-1 to TRBJ2-7, with a possible D match to TRBD2 (6 bases). Trimming cost V 3 bases and J 6 bases, with 18 bases left between them. Per germline, CDR1 WNHNN and CDR2 SYGVQD (reference sequence). The CDR3 covers 15 residues. This CDR3 is CASSDTPGRGSEQYF. CDR3 coding DNA: TGCGCCAGCAGTGATACCCCCGGGCGGGGATCCGAGCAGTACTTC.

The CDR3 DNA reads TGTGCCAGCAGCTTGGTGACAGGAAATCAGCCCCAGCATTTT. Protein product: CASSLVTGNQPQHF. The V gene is TRBV5-5, the J gene TRBJ1-5; D is perhaps TRBD1 (6 bases). Germline lookup yields CDR1 SGHKS and CDR2 YYEKEE (reference sequence). Trimming removed 0 bases from V and 4 bases from J, with 8 bases in between. The CDR3 covers 14 residues.

This chain uses TRBV28 with TRBJ2-1, with no clear D. The CDR3 extends over 13 amino acids. V gave up 5 bases and J gave up 0 bases, with 5 bases separating them. Germline CDR1 is MDHEN and CDR2 is SYDVKM. This CDR3 is CASSLASYNEQFF. In DNA form, the CDR3 reads TGTGCCAGCAGTCTCGCCTCCTACAATGAGCAGTTCTTC.

The J gene is TRBJ1-1, the V gene TRBV10-2, with TRBD1 identical over 9 bases. V shed 6 bases and J 2 bases; nucleotides not matched to a gene: 4. Germline values: CDR1 WSHSY, CDR2 SAAADI. CDR3 length equals 14 residues. The CDR3: CASRVGQGNTEAFF. The DNA for the CDR3 is TGCGCCAGCAGGGTGGGACAGGGAAACACTGAAGCTTTCTTT.